Presented here are 32 T cell receptor beta chains from one specimen sequenced in a study of cytomegalovirus exposure and HLA in healthy donors. This PCR relied on a set of 60 Vbeta primers and 13 Jbeta primers. Sequencing was performed with immunoSEQ multiplex PCR; in TCRdb, only in-frame clones are kept and a portion is missing. The sample includes about 160,000 clones, roughly 83% of them seen just once. The sample consisted of PBMCs. The receptor source for this set is a boy aged 2-9 years in good health and CMV-seronegative.

The V gene is TRBV6-6, the J gene TRBJ2-1, with 8 bases that match TRBD2. This CDR3 region has 16 residues. Germline values: CDR1 MNHNY, CDR2 SVGAGI (reference sequence). V lost 5 bases to trimming and J lost 2 bases; unmatched junction nucleotides: 8. The CDR3 is CASSRPGTSTYNEQFF. The CDR3 bases are TGTGCCAGCAGTAGACCCGGGACTAGTACCTACAATGAGCAGTTCTTC.

This chain uses TRBV4-1 with TRBJ2-2; a weak D match, TRBD2 (6 bases). Germline CDR1 and CDR2: MGHRA and YSYEKL. V shed 4 bases and J shed 4 bases, with 10 bases lying between them. This CDR3 is 14 amino acids long. CDR3 DNA sequence: TGCGCCAGCAGCCTGCGTAGCGGCACCGGGGAGCTGTTTTTT. Translation: CASSLRSGTGELFF.

The chain is built from TRBV11-2 and TRBJ1-1; 9 bases fit TRBD1. The length of the CDR3 is 14 residues. Germline CDR1 is SGHAT and CDR2 is FQNNGV. The V segment lost 4 bases and the J segment 5 bases; nucleotides outside the gene matches: 5. CDR3 coding DNA: TGTGCCAGCAGCTGGGGGGACAGGGCTACTGAAGCTTTCTTT. This codes for CASSWGDRATEAFF.

This sequence joins TRBV15 and TRBJ1-1, with 8 nucleotides matching TRBD1. J gave up 1 base and V 2 bases, and 3 bases lay outside the gene matches. In germline, CDR1 is LNHNV, CDR2 YYDKDF (reference sequence). CDR3 size: 15 residues. The CDR3 coding sequence is TGTGCCACCAGCAGATCCGGGACAGGGAACACTGAAGCTTTCTTT. Translation gives CATSRSGTGNTEAFF.

The chain is built from TRBV4-1 and TRBJ2-7; 7 nucleotides line up with TRBD2. The CDR3 covers 17 residues. The junction had 10 bases not matched to a gene; V was cut back by 0 bases and J by 2 bases. CDR1 is MGHRA, CDR2 YSYEKL, per germline. The CDR3 loop reads CASSQERSGLVPYEQYF. In nucleotides, the CDR3 is TGCGCCAGCAGCCAAGAAAGGTCTGGACTAGTCCCCTACGAGCAGTACTTC.

The chain couples TRBV6-6 to TRBJ1-6; D remains ambiguous. V was trimmed by 0 bases and J by 10 bases, leaving 10 bases between them. Looked up from germline, CDR1 is MNHNY and CDR2 is SVGAGI (reference sequence). The CDR3 length is 14 residues. In DNA, the CDR3 is TGTGCCAGCAGTTACTCCGGGGAGTACTCACCCCTCCACTTT. It is translated as CASSYSGEYSPLHF.

The V call is TRBV6-5, the J call TRBJ2-3; D is ambiguous. Trimming took off 6 bases at V and 5 bases at J, with 6 bases between the two ends. Germline CDR1 reads MNHEY; CDR2 reads SVGAGI. The CDR3 runs 11 residues. The CDR3 nucleotides read TGTGCCAGCAGGTCCGGAGATACGCAGTATTTT. Translated, it gives CASRSGDTQYF.

This chain links TRBV5-6 with TRBJ2-3; 8 nucleotides line up with TRBD2. The CDR3 length is 15 residues. V was pared by 4 bases and J by 7 bases, with 11 bases of the junction left unmatched. Per germline, CDR1 SGHDT and CDR2 YYEEEE. CDR3 loop: CASSPVAGGVYTQYF. In nucleotides, the CDR3 is TGTGCCAGCAGCCCGGTGGCGGGAGGCGTATATACGCAGTATTTT.

This chain uses TRBV5-4 with TRBJ2-1, with 16 nucleotides matching TRBD2. CDR1 is SGHNT, CDR2 YYREEE, per germline (reference sequence). V lost 4 bases, J lost 2 bases, and 3 bases stayed unmatched. This CDR3 contains 17 residues. CDR3 residues: CASSQGTSGGAYNEQFF. CDR3 nucleotide sequence: TGTGCCAGCAGCCAAGGGACTAGCGGGGGGGCCTACAATGAGCAGTTCTTC.

The genes are TRBV14 and TRBJ1-4; possibly TRBD1 for D (5 bases). Between the trimmed V and J ends, which lost 1 base and 5 bases, there was a span of 11 bases. The CDR3 runs 15 residues. Per germline, CDR1 SGHDN and CDR2 FVKESK. Here the CDR3 DNA reads TGTGCCAGCAGCCAAGCCAGGGCGATGAATGAAAAACTGTTTTTT. Protein product: CASSQARAMNEKLFF.

Comment on this clone: One end of the junction varies from germline; a read error may be responsible. The sample holds other DNA sequences that translate to the same CDR3. This chain uses TRBV2 with TRBJ1-6, with D maybe TRBD1 (6 bases). The germline V gene encodes CDR1 SNHLY and CDR2 FYNNEI. The CDR3 length is 16 residues. The CDR3: CASSEALDSYNSPLHF. The CDR3 nucleotides are TGTGCTAGCAGTGAAGCGCTGGACAGTTATAATTCACCCCTCCACTTT.

This rearrangement joins TRBV30 to TRBJ1-4; D ambiguous. Germline V gives CDR1 GTSNPN, CDR2 SVGIG (reference sequence). V was shortened by 2 bases and J by 0 bases, with 13 bases between the two germline ends. The CDR3 extends over 16 amino acids. The DNA of the CDR3 is TGTGCCTGGAGTCCTCCTTACAGAGCAACTAATGAAAAACTGTTTTTT. Protein: CAWSPPYRATNEKLFF.

The chain joins TRBV7-6 to TRBJ2-3; 9 bases match TRBD1. Trimming took 2 bases from V and 1 from J; bases not matched to a gene: 7. The CDR3 is made up of 17 amino acids. CDR1 SGHVS and CDR2 FNYEAQ come from the germline V gene. CDR3 coding DNA: TGTGCCAGCAGCTTAAGGGGGGGACAGGGACGCACAGATACGCAGTATTTT. Its protein product is CASSLRGGQGRTDTQYF.

J is TRBJ2-1 and V is TRBV7-2; D gene unclear. The ends were cut back, 1 base at V and 4 bases at J, with 5 bases in the middle. Germline assignment: CDR1 SGHTA and CDR2 FQGNSA. The length of the CDR3 is 13 residues. CDR3 sequence: CASSLVRYNEQFF. Here the CDR3 DNA reads TGTGCCAGCAGCTTAGTCCGGTACAATGAGCAGTTCTTC.

The chain recombines TRBV5-6 with TRBJ2-7, with TRBD2 matching 13 bases. The V gene end was trimmed by 4 bases and the J gene end by 3 bases; junction bases not matched to a gene: 4. Germline V lookup: CDR1 SGHDT, CDR2 YYEEEE. The CDR3 covers 15 residues. The DNA of the CDR3 is TGTGCCAGCAGCCGACTAGCGGGGGGACGCTACGAGCAGTACGTC. Amino acids: CASSRLAGGRYEQYV.

In DNA form, the CDR3 reads TGCGCCAGCGCCGGCCAGCGGGGGGGCGCAGATACGCAGTATTTT. Amino acids: CASAGQRGGADTQYF. The chain joins TRBV5-1 to TRBJ2-3, with 10 nucleotides matching TRBD2. V was pared by 7 bases and J by 4 bases, with 9 bases of the junction left unmatched. The CDR3 covers 15 residues. Germline loops: CDR1 SGHRS, CDR2 YFSETQ.

The sample holds a few counts of this clone. The chain carries TRBV11-2 and TRBJ2-6, with TRBD1 as a possible D gene (5 bases). Germline assignment: CDR1 SGHAT and CDR2 FQNNGV. The CDR3 totals 15 residues. The V gene lost 3 bases and the J gene lost 2 bases, with 8 bases spanning the gap. The CDR3 spells CASSFWGTGANVLTF. In DNA, the CDR3 is TGTGCCAGCAGCTTTTGGGGCACTGGGGCCAACGTCCTGACTTTC. Using reference TRBV11-2 and TRBJ2-6 for the parts outside the CDR3, the full variable domain is EAGVAQSPRYKIIEKRQSVAFWCNPISGHATLYWYQQILGQGPKLLIQFQNNGVVDDSQLPKDRFSAERLKGVDSTLKIQPAKLEDSAVYLCASSFWGTGANVLTFGAGSRLTVL.

The V gene is TRBV5-1, the J gene TRBJ1-4, with unresolved D. The CDR3 is 15 residues long. V lost 3 bases and J 5 bases, leaving 14 bases between the germline ends. Germline CDR1 and CDR2: SGHRS and YFSETQ. In nucleotides, the CDR3 is TGCGCCAGCAGCTGGTCGGCGGCAGTCAATGAAAAACTGTTTTTT. Protein sequence: CASSWSAAVNEKLFF.

The V and J genes are TRBV5-4 and TRBJ2-5, with a tentative D call TRBD1 (6 bases). Per the germline V gene, CDR1 is SGHNT and CDR2 is YYREEE (reference sequence). V gave up 4 bases and J gave up 9 bases, with 16 bases separating them. The CDR3 totals 13 residues. CDR3 protein: CASSQQPPGAQYF. The CDR3 nucleotides read TGTGCCAGCAGCCAACAGCCGCCAGGGGCCCAGTACTTC.

This chain connects TRBV7-9 to TRBJ2-3; 8 nucleotides match TRBD2. With 3 bases clipped from V and 5 bases from J, the junction kept 7 bases outside the gene matches. Germline V lookup: CDR1 SEHNR, CDR2 FQNEAQ (reference sequence). There are 15 residues in the CDR3. This CDR3 is CASSLPGLVGDTQYF. Here the CDR3 DNA reads TGTGCCAGCAGCTTGCCGGGACTAGTCGGAGATACGCAGTATTTT.

V usage is TRBV5-6 and J usage is TRBJ1-1; no reliable D call. The CDR3 totals 12 residues. V was cut by 0 bases and J by 7 bases, with 7 bases left in between. Germline CDR1 SGHDT, CDR2 YYEEEE. CDR3 DNA sequence: TGTGCCAGCAGCTTGGTAGGCGGTGAAGCTTTCTTT. Translated: CASSLVGGEAFF.

V gene TRBV5-5 combines with J gene TRBJ2-3; 9 bases agree with TRBD2. Germline V gene lookup returns CDR1 SGHKS and CDR2 YYEKEE (reference sequence). This CDR3 is 15 amino acids long. After removal of 4 bases from V and 0 bases from J, the junction contained 3 bases not matched to a gene. The CDR3 DNA is TGTGCCAGCAGCAGACTAGCGGCTAGCACAGATACGCAGTATTTT. Translating it yields CASSRLAASTDTQYF.

The rearrangement uses TRBV30 and TRBJ1-1; D call uncertain. V was trimmed by 3 bases and J by 3 bases, leaving 11 bases between them. Germline CDR1 and CDR2: GTSNPN and SVGIG (reference sequence). The CDR3 covers 13 residues. The CDR3 DNA is TGTGCCTGGAGCCGGACGGGAGACACTGAAGCTTTCTTT. This codes for CAWSRTGDTEAFF.

The chain has TRBV14 and TRBJ2-1; 10 positions match TRBD2. The CDR3 sequence is 17 residues long. The J segment lost 4 bases and the V segment lost 1 base, leaving 7 bases of the junction unmatched. Germline V gene sequence: CDR1 SGHDN, CDR2 FVKESK. CDR3 bases: TGTGCCAGCAGCCAAGGGTCCTGGACTAGCGGATACAATGAGCAGTTCTTC. It codes for CASSQGSWTSGYNEQFF.

The V call is TRBV27, the J call TRBJ2-2, with TRBD2 identical over 8 bases. Unmatched junction bases numbered 3, after V lost 3 bases and J lost 0 bases. The CDR3 length is 16 residues. The germline gives CDR1 MNHEY, CDR2 SMNVEV (reference sequence). In DNA, the CDR3 is TGTGCCAGCAGTTTTGCTAGCGGGTCGAACACCGGGGAGCTGTTTTTT. Its translation is CASSFASGSNTGELFF.

This chain links TRBV6-1 with TRBJ2-7; possibly TRBD2 for D (7 bases). Germline V gives CDR1 MNHNS, CDR2 SASEGT. The CDR3 covers 13 residues. V shed 8 bases and J shed 1 base, with 12 bases lying between them. The CDR3 nucleotides read TGTGCCAGCGGGCGGGGGCAGTCCTACGAGCAGTACGTC. Protein: CASGRGQSYEQYV.

The rearrangement links TRBV5-1 to TRBJ2-1, with D possibly being TRBD2 (5 bases). Germline CDR1 reads SGHRS; CDR2 reads YFSETQ. V was cut by 3 bases and J by 4 bases, with 11 bases left in between. This CDR3 has 14 amino acids. DNA for the CDR3: TGCGCCAGCAGCTCTGCAGCGGAGTACAATGAGCAGTTCTTC. It translates to CASSSAAEYNEQFF.

The chain couples TRBV19 to TRBJ1-2, with a tentative D call TRBD1 (5 bases). CDR1 LNHDA and CDR2 SQIVND come from the germline V gene (reference sequence). The germline V and J ends were trimmed by 1 base and 4 bases, with 10 bases remaining between them. This CDR3 is built from 14 residues. In nucleotides, the CDR3 is TGTGCCAGTAGTATAGGGACACGACCCTATGGCTACACCTTC. It specifies CASSIGTRPYGYTF.

The rearrangement uses TRBV19 and TRBJ1-1; D is perhaps TRBD1 (5 bases). Per the germline V gene, CDR1 is LNHDA and CDR2 is SQIVND (reference sequence). The germline V and J ends were trimmed by 7 bases and 4 bases, with 13 bases remaining between them. CDR3 length: 13 amino acids. The CDR3 loop reads CASKLTEATEAFF. CDR3 nucleotide sequence: TGTGCCAGTAAGTTGACAGAAGCCACTGAAGCTTTCTTT. Complete variable domain (other parts from reference TRBV19 and TRBJ1-1): DGGITQSPKYLFRKEGQNVTLSCEQNLNHDAMYWYRQDPGQGLRLIYYSQIVNDFQKGDIAEGYSVSREKKESFPLTVTSAQKNPTAFYLCASKLTEATEAFFGQGTRLTVV.

This clone was recorded only once. The chain links TRBV14 to TRBJ2-5; D not resolved. The DNA end is more similar to TRBJ2-7, so the J call may be wrong. CDR1 is SGHDN and CDR2 is FVKESK in the germline V gene. The CDR3 has 12 residues. CDR3 DNA sequence: TGTGCCAGCAGCCAAGTAGCATACGAGCAGTACTTC. As protein: CASSQVAYEQYF.

V is TRBV14 and J is TRBJ1-1; D may be TRBD1 (6 bases). The germline V and J ends were trimmed by 4 bases and 11 bases, with 17 bases remaining between them. This CDR3 comprises 13 residues. Germline CDR1 is SGHDN and CDR2 is FVKESK. The CDR3 sequence: CASSLSAKGGAFF. The CDR3 DNA reads as TGTGCCAGCAGCCTATCAGCTAAGGGGGGGGCTTTCTTT.

The rearrangement links TRBV4-1 to TRBJ1-1; the D gene is possibly TRBD1 (5 bases). Trimming took 3 bases from V and 1 from J, leaving 9 bases between them. CDR3 length: 14 residues. Germline V gene data show CDR1 as MGHRA and CDR2 as YSYEKL. CDR3 in DNA: TGCGCCAGCAGCCACCAGACAGAGAACACTGAAGCTTTCTTT. Encoded protein: CASSHQTENTEAFF.